This passage covers 8 T cell receptor beta chains from one sample sequenced in a study of CD4+ T cells in melanoma (dated by TCRdb to between 2021 and 2022). To prepare the library, the immunoSEQ multiplex PCR assay was applied. Drawn from immuneACCESS, this table holds only the in-frame rearrangements with V and J called that TCRdb kept. Clones are partly lost; checked studies trace under half to an unresolved V gene and leave the rest unexplained. For this sample there are about 21,000 clones; roughly 80% appear just once. 3.6% of the sample belongs to the ten largest clones. Sequencing was done on a sample of cells from a culture (not recorded whether cultured in vitro). The source is a human donor with melanoma.

The V gene is TRBV7-6, the J gene TRBJ2-5, with 9 bases aligning to TRBD2. V shed 5 bases and J 5 bases; nucleotides not matched to a gene: 21. The CDR3 totals 19 residues. The V gene's germline CDR1 is SGHVS and CDR2 FNYEAQ. The CDR3 here is CASSPNRLGAGGRRETQYF. The CDR3 DNA reads TGTGCCAGCAGCCCAAATCGATTAGGGGCGGGGGGGCGCCGGGAGACCCAGTACTTC.

This clone has only one observation. This rearrangement joins TRBV7-9 to TRBJ2-1, with D possibly TRBD2 on 5 matching bases. Trimming shortened V by 4 bases and J by 6 bases, and 16 bases separated the two germline ends. CDR3 length equals 15 residues. The germline V gene has CDR1 SEHNR and CDR2 FQNEAQ (reference sequence). The CDR3 reads CASSSRTSPGNEQFF. In DNA form, the CDR3 reads TGTGCCAGCAGCTCTCGAACTAGTCCGGGCAATGAGCAGTTCTTC.

This chain links TRBV7-9 with TRBJ1-1; no clear D. Trimming pared 5 bases from V and 0 bases from J, leaving 7 bases between. Germline V CDR1 and CDR2: SEHNR, FQNEAQ (reference sequence). The CDR3 is 13 amino acids. The CDR3 nucleotides read TGTGCCAGCAGCAAGACCGTGAACACTGAAGCTTTCTTT. It specifies CASSKTVNTEAFF.

This chain uses TRBV5-4 with TRBJ2-3; D could derive from TRBD1 or TRBD2 (6 bases each). Looked up from germline, CDR1 is SGHNT and CDR2 is YYREEE (reference sequence). There are 14 residues in the CDR3. Between the trimmed V and J ends, which lost 4 bases and 11 bases, there was a span of 20 bases. CDR3 amino acids: CASSVRGPEGVQYF. CDR3 coding DNA: TGTGCCAGCAGCGTACGGGGGCCCGAGGGCGTGCAGTATTTT.

This clone qualifies as medium-sized. This rearrangement joins TRBV2 to TRBJ1-6; tentative D call: TRBD1 (6 bases). The V and J ends lost 6 bases and 7 bases respectively, with 16 bases between them. The germline CDR1 and CDR2 sequences are SNHLY and FYNNEI. CDR3 size: 15 residues. DNA for the CDR3: TGTGCCAGCAGCCCCCCGGGACACCCGAATTCACCCCTCCACTTT. Its protein is CASSPPGHPNSPLHF.

The rearrangement uses TRBV4-1 and TRBJ1-2, with no clear D. This CDR3 is built from 12 residues. Trimming took off 0 bases at V and 14 bases at J, with 13 bases between the two ends. Germline V lookup: CDR1 MGHRA, CDR2 YSYEKL. CDR3 in DNA: TGCGCCAGCAGCCAAGACCCGCCCGCTAGGACCTTC. Encoded protein: CASSQDPPARTF.

V and J are TRBV5-6 and TRBJ2-1, with D possibly matching TRBD2 (7 bases). The V gene lost 1 base and the J gene lost 4 bases, with 15 bases spanning the gap. This CDR3 is 16 amino acids long. Per the germline V gene, CDR1 is SGHDT and CDR2 is YYEEEE. Here the CDR3 reads CASSLNRGGIYNEQFF. DNA of the CDR3: TGTGCCAGCAGCTTGAATAGGGGGGGTATTTACAATGAGCAGTTCTTC.

The rearrangement uses TRBV13 and TRBJ2-3; a possible D gene is TRBD1 (5 bases). Germline lookup yields CDR1 PRHDT and CDR2 FYEKMQ (reference sequence). The CDR3 has 16 amino acids. Between the trimmed V and J ends, which lost 6 bases and 3 bases, there was a span of 19 bases. DNA of the CDR3: TGTGCCAGCAGGCCTACAGGACACCAAAGTACAGATACGCAGTATTTT. It is translated as CASRPTGHQSTDTQYF.